This entry lists 21 T cell receptor beta chains sequenced from one sample in a study of CD8 T cells in ankylosing spondylitis. TCRdb itself ran the 5' RACE reads through MiXCR, one entry per CDR3 protein. The table has about 340,000 distinct CDR3 sequences, roughly 14% seen once. Sequenced sample: blood, either unsorted or a sorted T cell fraction (not recorded which). The receptors here all came from a male donor with ankylosing spondylitis or in good health (not recorded which).

This clonotype was seen a few times. The V and J genes are TRBV6-1 and TRBJ2-1; 11 bases are a match to TRBD1. The V segment lost 6 bases and the J segment 7 bases; nucleotides outside the gene matches: 8. This CDR3 comprises 15 residues. From germline, CDR1 is MNHNS and CDR2 SASEGT. This CDR3 is CASSKDRGRENEQFF. CDR3 bases: TGTGCCAGCAGCAAGGACAGGGGGCGTGAAAATGAGCAGTTCTTC.

This clonotype has a single count. The V and J genes are TRBV27 and TRBJ2-1; 9 nucleotides align to TRBD2. This CDR3 has 15 amino acids. In germline, CDR1 is MNHEY, CDR2 SMNVEV (reference sequence). J gave up 7 bases and V 5 bases, and 9 bases lay outside the gene matches. This chain's CDR3 is CASSALAGFKNEQFF. The CDR3 bases are TGTGCCAGCAGTGCCCTAGCGGGATTTAAAAATGAGCAGTTCTTC.

The V gene is TRBV18, the J gene TRBJ2-7; 8 nucleotides agree with TRBD1. There are 13 residues in the CDR3. With V trimmed by 5 bases and J by 3 bases, 3 bases remained unmatched. The germline V gene has CDR1 KGHSH and CDR2 LQKENI. CDR3 nucleotides: TGTGCCAGCTCAAACGACAGGGGCTACGAGCAGTACTTC. Translating gives CASSNDRGYEQYF.

This chain joins TRBV6-1 and TRBJ2-2; a possible D gene is TRBD1 (5 bases). This CDR3 has 16 amino acids. Germline values: CDR1 MNHNS, CDR2 SASEGT. Trimming stripped 2 bases from V and 7 bases from J, with 17 bases between. For the CDR3, the DNA is TGTGCCAGCAGTGAACCTTTTAGGGGCTCAATCGGGGAGCTGTTTTTT. It is translated as CASSEPFRGSIGELFF.

The genes are TRBV5-1 and TRBJ2-2; 11 bases are a match to TRBD2. This CDR3 spans 16 amino acids. V dropped 5 bases and J dropped 1; count of bases not matched to a gene: 4. Germline CDR1 and CDR2: SGHRS and YFSETQ. The CDR3, as DNA: TGCGCCAGCAGGCTTACTAGCGGGGGGAACACCGGGGAGCTGTTTTTT. It is translated as CASRLTSGGNTGELFF.

The chain couples TRBV5-1 to TRBJ1-5; TRBD1 might be the D (5 bases). The CDR3 runs 16 residues. Trimming shortened V by 0 bases and J by 3 bases, and 13 bases separated the two germline ends. The V gene's germline CDR1 is SGHRS and CDR2 YFSETQ. The CDR3 DNA follows: TGCGCCAGCAGCTTGGCTGGGGACCTCGACAATCAGCCCCAGCATTTT. The encoded protein is CASSLAGDLDNQPQHF.

This chain uses TRBV12-3 or TRBV12-4 with TRBJ2-2; TRBD2 might be the D (5 bases). This CDR3 contains 17 residues. Trimming took off 3 bases at V and 4 bases at J, with 18 bases between the two ends. The CDR3 reads CASSFVGVALGTGELFF. CDR3 coding DNA: TGTGCCAGCAGTTTTGTCGGGGTGGCGTTGGGCACCGGGGAGCTGTTTTTT.

The genes are TRBV5-5 and TRBJ2-7; TRBD2 matches 11 bases. Germline CDR1 and CDR2: SGHKS and YYEKEE (reference sequence). V lost 0 bases and J lost 1; bases outside the gene matches: 3. The CDR3 extends over 16 amino acids. In DNA form, the CDR3 reads TGTGCCAGCAGCTTGGGGGGACTAGCGGTTTCCTACGAGCAGTACTTC. Translating gives CASSLGGLAVSYEQYF.

This rearrangement joins TRBV2 to TRBJ2-3; 7 positions agree with TRBD2. This CDR3 is 14 amino acids long. J was trimmed by 9 bases and V by 1 base; bases with no gene match: 7. Germline V CDR1 and CDR2: SNHLY, FYNNEI. CDR3 sequence (DNA): TGTGCCAGCAGTGAAGAAATGGCTAGCGGAACGCAGTATTTT. Its translation is CASSEEMASGTQYF.

A word on this clonotype: At one of its ends the junction is not consistent with the germline gene, which may arise from a read error. The V and J genes are TRBV20-1 and TRBJ2-3, with 11 nucleotides matching TRBD2. From germline, CDR1 is DFQATT and CDR2 SNEGSKA (reference sequence). The CDR3 is 16 amino acids. The CDR3 is CCAVPGTSGSTDTQYF. The CDR3 DNA follows: TGCTGTGCGGTCCCCGGGACTAGCGGAAGCACAGATACGCAGTATTTT.

CDR3 loop: CASTTQGASTPLHF. The CDR3 bases are TGTGCCAGCACTACGCAGGGGGCGAGTACACCCCTCCACTTT. This sequence joins TRBV12-3 or TRBV12-4 and TRBJ1-6, with 8 bases that match TRBD1. Trimming took 7 bases from V and 11 from J; bases not matched to a gene: 10. The CDR3 loop spans 14 amino acids.

In this sample, this clonotype turned up a few times. This chain connects TRBV12-3 or TRBV12-4 to TRBJ2-1, with D perhaps matching TRBD2 (5 bases). This CDR3 has 13 amino acids. V lost 3 bases and J 8 bases, leaving 11 bases between the germline ends. The CDR3 is CASSFLRAYEQFF. DNA for the CDR3: TGTGCCAGCAGTTTTTTGAGGGCCTATGAGCAGTTCTTC.

This clonotype was seen ten or more times. The chain joins TRBV9 to TRBJ2-1, with 11 bases aligning to TRBD2. The CDR3 has 16 residues. CDR1 SGDLS and CDR2 YYNGEE come from the germline V gene. The V and J ends lost 3 bases and 1 base, in that order; junction bases with no gene match: 3. The CDR3 spells CASSGRLAGSYNEQFF. For the CDR3, the DNA is TGTGCCAGCAGCGGGCGACTAGCGGGGTCCTACAATGAGCAGTTCTTC.

The rearrangement uses TRBV20-1 and TRBJ1-5; D is undetermined. CDR3 length: 15 residues. The germline V gene has CDR1 DFQATT and CDR2 SNEGSKA (reference sequence). Trimming took 0 bases from V and 7 from J, leaving 16 bases between them. The CDR3 spells CSARDRGLTAQPQHF. CDR3 in DNA: TGCAGTGCTAGAGATCGTGGACTCACCGCCCAGCCCCAGCATTTT.

This clonotype has just a few counts. The V call is TRBV30, the J call TRBJ2-7; D is unclear. CDR1 and CDR2 (germline): GTSNPN, SVGIG (reference sequence). Trimming took 3 bases from V and 9 from J, leaving 12 bases between them. The CDR3 length is 11 residues. CDR3 coding DNA: TGTGCCTGGAGCGGACGGTTGGTGCAGTACTTC. Translation: CAWSGRLVQYF.

This clonotype was picked up a small number of times. The gene calls are TRBV10-1 and TRBJ2-3; 7 bases agree with TRBD1. The V gene's germline CDR1 is WNHNN and CDR2 SYGVQD (reference sequence). CDR3 length: 15 amino acids. Unmatched junction bases numbered 4, after V lost 4 bases and J lost 0 bases. Here the CDR3 DNA reads TGCGCCAGCAGTGTTGAGGGGGCGAGCACAGATACGCAGTATTTT. Protein: CASSVEGASTDTQYF.

This clonotype was counted a few times. The chain uses TRBV12-5 and TRBJ2-2, with D possibly matching TRBD2 (5 bases). The CDR3 length is 14 residues. V was clipped by 6 bases and J by 6 bases, with 14 bases between them. CDR1 and CDR2 from the germline V gene are LGHNT and FRNRAP. The CDR3 here is CASGPIGVSGELFF. The CDR3 DNA reads as TGTGCTAGTGGCCCGATCGGGGTGTCCGGGGAGCTGTTTTTT.

This clonotype was seen repeatedly, ten times or more. This CDR3 reads CASRLSGSDTGELFF. The CDR3 region has the DNA TGTGCCAGCAGACTTAGCGGGAGTGACACCGGGGAGCTGTTTTTT. The chain carries TRBV7-9 and TRBJ2-2; 9 positions match TRBD2. CDR3 length: 15 amino acids. The trim removed 6 bases at V and 3 bases at J, leaving 5 bases unmatched. The germline gives CDR1 SEHNR, CDR2 FQNEAQ (reference sequence). Full variable domain (rest looked up from reference TRBV7-9 and TRBJ2-2): DTGVSQNPRHKITKRGQNVTFRCDPISEHNRLYWYRQTLGQGPEFLTYFQNEAQLEKSRLLSDRFSAERPKGSFSTLEIQRTEQGDSAMYLCASRLSGSDTGELFFGEGSRLTVL.

Ten or more counts support this clonotype. This chain connects TRBV5-1 to TRBJ1-2; 8 nucleotides agree with TRBD1. V trimming: 4 bases; J trimming: 4 bases; junction bases outside the gene matches: 9. Germline-derived CDR1 and CDR2 are SGHRS and YFSETQ. This CDR3 is built from 15 residues. The CDR3 here is CASSITGTGIYGYTF. CDR3 in DNA: TGCGCCAGCAGCATCACCGGGACAGGCATCTATGGCTACACCTTC.

The genes are TRBV7-6 and TRBJ2-3; possible D gene TRBD2, 5 bases. V lost 5 bases, J lost 2 bases, and 14 bases lay in between. The CDR3 is 15 residues long. From germline, CDR1 is SGHVS and CDR2 FNYEAQ. The CDR3 DNA sequence: TGTGCCAGCAGCCAGCGAGCGGCAACCACAGATACGCAGTATTTT. Amino acid sequence: CASSQRAATTDTQYF.

This clonotype came up a few times. In DNA, the CDR3 is TGTGCCAGCAGTTTTCGATGGGGGGAGACCCAGTACTTC. This gives the protein CASSFRWGETQYF. This chain connects TRBV27 to TRBJ2-5; D tentatively reads TRBD1 or TRBD2 (5 bases each). This CDR3 has 13 amino acids. Germline V gives CDR1 MNHEY, CDR2 SMNVEV (reference sequence). The V gene lost 3 bases and the J gene lost 5 bases, with 10 bases spanning the gap.